This paragraph reports one T cell receptor beta chain. The antigen is not known. The data were obtained in a study of T cell repertoires in cytomegalovirus infection. As for the study in general: HLA-B-restricted CMV epitopes that are well studied were used alongside recently identified HLA-C-restricted ones. TCR beta signatures that were public indicated CMV infection and matching HLA type. Study results and limitations: People with CMV and the relevant HLA were identified by cumulative public TCR beta family frequency. The ex vivo response showed dominance by HLA-C-restricted CMV-specific TCR beta clonotypes.

TCRdb re-called the reads with MiXCR, one entry per CDR3 protein. The sample has a few hundred thousand distinct CDR3 sequences, nearly 35% seen once; the top ten hold less than 15%. The source material was cultured PBMCs, sampled from culture after CMV antigen stimulation. The TCR originated in a human donor in good health (CMV status not recorded). Some clones in this sample may be carry-over from other donors' samples.

The chain's CDR3 is CASSPTSNGEQFF. The CDR3 nucleotides are TGTGCCAGCAGCCCTACTAGCAACGGTGAGCAGTTCTTC. The gene calls are TRBV7-2 and TRBJ2-1; a possible D gene is TRBD2 (6 bases). The CDR3 extends over 13 amino acids. Deletions cut 5 bases from V and 9 bases from J, with 14 bases between. Germline CDR1 reads SGHTA; CDR2 reads FQGNSA.